This T cell receptor beta chain was documented in a study of T cells expressing NK-cell markers. Findings of the study overall: The leading position in the CD3+CD56-NKG2C+ fraction of several donors also went to these clonotypes. It was still unclear whether expanded NKG2C+ T cell clones were HCMV specific.

A note on this clonotype: Its matching antigen is unknown.

TCRdb reanalyzed the 5' RACE reads, giving one entry per CDR3 protein sequence and no DNA. The table lists about 260,000 distinct CDR3 sequences. The sequenced sample was blood T cells: a sorted CD56 or NKG2C T cell subset, CD4+ or CD8+ T cells, or bulk PBMC T cells (not recorded which). The TCR originated in a woman between 18 and 70 years old in good health.

The chain's CDR3 is CSAGGGPGGYNEQFF. This chain links TRBV20-1 with TRBJ2-1; TCRdb selects TRBD1, and the lack of DNA leaves this call unchecked. The germline CDR1 and CDR2 sequences are DFQATT and SNEGSKA (reference sequence). There are 15 residues in the CDR3.